This note documents a single T cell receptor beta chain sequence. It has no known antigen specificity. Within one base of it there is no much larger clone, and no base qualities were kept. This entry is derived from a study of cytomegalovirus exposure and HLA in healthy donors (dated by TCRdb to between 2016 and 2019). The study in broad terms: The 670 or so repertoires of the first cohort and the 95 to 150 validation repertoires were produced on the same platform, according to a later analysis. The study aimed to test whether cataloging public T cell receptors could reveal signatures of past pathogen exposure. Along with the approximately 700-subject first cohort, a separate validation cohort of around 120 different subjects was used. To predict cytomegalovirus infection status, the study brought together high-throughput TCR immunosequencing, statistical association of individual TCRs with disease status, and machine learning.

The protocol used for the library was the immunoSEQ multiplex PCR assay. In the source study's methods: A statistical classification framework was built for diagnosing cytomegalovirus status from the catalog of TCR beta chain sequences. TCRdb mirrors the immuneACCESS table, restricted to in-frame sequences. Some clones are absent from its copies; in checked studies, under half trace to an unresolved V gene, and the reason for the others is unknown. V and J calls and clone size are copied from that table; D and trimming were computed from the DNA. This sample gives approximately 210,000 clones in total; 70% to 90% of them show up just once. Clones ranked in the top ten supply approximately 2.9% of the sample. V trim: 5 bases; J trim: 2 bases; unmatched bases: 9. The germline V gene (reference sequence) supplies CDR1 LNHDA and CDR2 SQIVND. The CDR3 has 15 amino acids, counting the end cysteine and phenylalanine. The kept DNA is CDR3 alone, 45 bases in frame from the first base.

Donors formed part of the validation cohort, which comprised 120 subjects and was distinct from the first cohort of 550 to 850 subjects. General study outcomes and caveats: All 120 repertoires were used to score co-occurrence in the validation cohort in a later analysis, because that analysis had no HLA typing for the cohort. A later analysis found that TCRs clustered in the first cohort also tended to co-occur in the 120 validation repertoires, with 94% of cluster scores above 0. The authors suggested that the approach could potentially be extended to other disease states and immunological phenotypes. Cytomegalovirus status was reported to be diagnosed by the classifier with high specificity and sensitivity in both the original and validation cohorts. In vitro tests confirmed that a few of the cytomegalovirus-associated TCR beta chains recognize cytomegalovirus antigens. Most TCR sequences were seen in very few donors, while some public TCRs were found in many individuals. A total of roughly 160 TCR beta chains were listed by the study as associated with cytomegalovirus.

The sequence joins TRBV19 to TRBJ2-7; 7 of the junction bases match TRBD1. The sequence derives from a young woman in good health and CMV-seronegative. The sequenced material came from PBMCs. The nucleotide sequence reads as follows: TGTGCCAGTAGTGACCGGGAACAGGGGACCTACGAGCAGTACTTC. Its protein product is CASSDREQGTYEQYF.